The next 14 T cell receptor beta chains were all read from a single sample in a study of regulatory T cells in long-lasting Graves disease. Investigators prepared the TCR beta libraries by applying iRepertoire HTBI primers and Arm-PCR of CDR3 regions. TCRdb redid the calling of the multiplex PCR reads with MiXCR, one entry per CDR3 protein. The sample lists about 540,000 distinct CDR3 sequences; approximately 13% were seen once. Regarding time point: newly diagnosed GD, antithyroid drugs for less than 3 months. Generation of the TCR library employed RNA extracted from PBMCs. This sample also belongs to another study, concerning T cells in Graves' hyperthyroidism and ophthalmopathy.

The material sequenced was peripheral blood mononuclear cells (PBMCs), taken at new diagnosis, from a patient treated with antithyroid drugs. These receptors were taken from a man aged 25-45 years with Graves disease.

This clonotype appeared many times. This chain connects TRBV12-3 or TRBV12-4 to TRBJ2-3; possible D gene TRBD1, 6 bases. The CDR3 has 16 residues. V was shortened by 4 bases and J by 6 bases, with 20 bases between the two germline ends. The CDR3 sequence is CASSSPATGWGDTQYF. Here the CDR3 DNA reads TGTGCCAGCAGTTCGCCCGCGACAGGATGGGGGGATACGCAGTATTTT.

This clonotype has a handful of counts. The J gene is TRBJ2-7, the V gene TRBV27; D unclear. Trimming pared 0 bases from V and 3 bases from J, leaving 9 bases between. The CDR3 length is 14 residues. CDR1 MNHEY and CDR2 SMNVEV come from the germline V gene (reference sequence). CDR3 residues: CASSLSSWGYEQYF. DNA of the CDR3: TGTGCCAGCAGTTTATCGAGTTGGGGCTACGAGCAGTACTTC.

The chain uses TRBV19 and TRBJ2-7, with D possibly matching TRBD1 (5 bases). The CDR3 sequence is 13 residues long. V was pared by 3 bases and J by 0 bases, with 6 bases between. The germline V gene has CDR1 LNHDA and CDR2 SQIVND (reference sequence). CDR3 region: CASSMGLSYEQYF. The CDR3 region has the DNA TGTGCCAGTAGTATGGGGCTCTCCTACGAGCAGTACTTC.

This clonotype has at least ten counts. The rearrangement links TRBV12-3 or TRBV12-4 to TRBJ2-7; 8 bases fit TRBD2. CDR3 length equals 15 residues. V lost 5 bases, J lost 0 bases, and 6 bases stayed unmatched. CDR3 region: CASSKSGSSSYEQYF. The CDR3, as DNA: TGTGCCAGCAGTAAAAGCGGGAGTAGCTCCTACGAGCAGTACTTC.

This clonotype was seen ten or more times. This chain links TRBV28 with TRBJ1-1, with a possible D match to TRBD1 (5 bases). The CDR3 extends over 14 amino acids. Germline V gives CDR1 MDHEN, CDR2 SYDVKM. Trimming took 6 bases from V and 1 from J, leaving 12 bases between them. CDR3 loop: CASRVGLQNTEAFF. As DNA, the CDR3 is TGTGCCAGCAGAGTGGGACTTCAGAACACTGAAGCTTTCTTT. Variable domain in full (rest from reference TRBV28 and TRBJ1-1): DVKVTQSSRYLVKRTGEKVFLECVQDMDHENMFWYRQDPGLGLRLIYFSYDVKMKEKGDIPEGYSVSREKKERFSLILESASTNQTSMYLCASRVGLQNTEAFFGQGTRLTVV.

This clonotype was counted many times. This rearrangement joins TRBV19 to TRBJ1-1, with D possibly TRBD1 on 5 matching bases. Trimming left V 5 bases short and J 5 bases short, with 15 bases between. The germline V gene encodes CDR1 LNHDA and CDR2 SQIVND (reference sequence). This CDR3 region has 14 residues. The CDR3 nucleotides are TGTGCCAGTAGTCCCCAGGGCAGGGAAACTGAAGCTTTCTTT. It encodes CASSPQGRETEAFF.

This clonotype was counted between two and nine times. The V gene is TRBV29-1, the J gene TRBJ2-3; D might be TRBD2 (6 bases). V lost 6 bases, J lost 2 bases, and 21 bases lay in between. Looked up from germline, CDR1 is SQVTM and CDR2 is ANQGSEA. The CDR3 has 16 residues. The CDR3 protein is CSVITGSAGPTDTQYF. CDR3 DNA: TGCAGCGTCATAACGGGATCGGCGGGGCCCACAGATACGCAGTATTTT.

This clonotype was picked up many times. V is TRBV28 and J is TRBJ1-2; 11 bases are a match to TRBD1. The trim removed 4 bases at V and 10 bases at J, leaving 14 bases unmatched. CDR1 MDHEN and CDR2 SYDVKM come from the germline V gene. CDR3 size: 16 residues. The CDR3 here is CASSSPGQGVRKDYTF. Written as DNA, the CDR3 is TGTGCCAGCAGTTCGCCGGGACAGGGGGTGCGTAAAGACTACACCTTC.

The chain joins TRBV7-8 to TRBJ1-2, with D possibly being TRBD1 (5 bases). From germline, CDR1 is SGHVS and CDR2 FQNEAQ. V was cut by 2 bases and J by 2 bases, with 15 bases left in between. The CDR3 extends over 16 amino acids. The CDR3, as DNA: TGTGCCAGCAGCTTATATCCTCAGGGTTACAACTATGGCTACACCTTC. Amino acids: CASSLYPQGYNYGYTF.

This sequence joins TRBV27 and TRBJ1-4; D gene ambiguous. Trimming left V 2 bases short and J 9 bases short, with 13 bases between. This CDR3 comprises 14 residues. In germline, CDR1 is MNHEY, CDR2 SMNVEV (reference sequence). Written as DNA, the CDR3 is TGTGCCAGCAGTTTAGGGCAGGCGTCCCAAAAACTGTTTTTT. It encodes CASSLGQASQKLFF. Full variable domain (remainder filled in from reference TRBV27 and TRBJ1-4): EAQVTQNPRYLITVTGKKLTVTCSQNMNHEYMSWYRQDPGLGLRQIYYSMNVEVTDKGDVPEGYKVSRKEKRNFPLILESPSPNQTSLYFCASSLGQASQKLFFGSGTQLSVL.

This clonotype has at least ten counts. Written as DNA, the CDR3 is TGTGCCAGCAGTGAGGACCTGCGGGATGAGCAGTTCTTC. Translated, it gives CASSEDLRDEQFF. This chain links TRBV2 with TRBJ2-1; TRBD2 is a possible D gene (5 bases). Between the trimmed V and J ends, which lost 3 bases and 8 bases, there was a span of 11 bases. Germline V gene sequence: CDR1 SNHLY, CDR2 FYNNEI. The CDR3 sequence is 13 residues long.

This clonotype appeared many times. This sequence joins TRBV27 and TRBJ1-2; unclear D gene. Trimming stripped 5 bases from V and 4 bases from J, with 11 bases between. The CDR3 has 13 amino acids. The V gene's germline CDR1 is MNHEY and CDR2 SMNVEV (reference sequence). CDR3 region: CASSPRESYGYTF. DNA of the CDR3: TGTGCCAGCAGTCCCCGGGAGAGCTATGGCTACACCTTC.

This clonotype was counted at least ten times. The chain joins TRBV3-1 to TRBJ2-3; no clear D. Trimming shortened V by 0 bases and J by 3 bases, and 10 bases separated the two germline ends. This CDR3 is 15 amino acids long. Germline V gene lookup returns CDR1 LGHDT and CDR2 YNNKEL (reference sequence). In nucleotides, the CDR3 is TGTGCCAGCAGCCAAGATACAGCCTTTACAGATACGCAGTATTTT. Translation gives CASSQDTAFTDTQYF.

The sample holds many counts of this clonotype. The chain recombines TRBV11-2 with TRBJ2-1; a possible D gene is TRBD2 (6 bases). Trimming pared 0 bases from V and 10 bases from J, leaving 19 bases between. The CDR3 contains 16 residues. Looked up from germline, CDR1 is SGHAT and CDR2 is FQNNGV. CDR3 sequence reads: CASSLDRGTYGREQFF. CDR3 DNA: TGTGCCAGCAGCTTAGACCGGGGGACCTACGGCAGGGAGCAGTTCTTC.